This T cell receptor beta chain was captured by sequencing in a study of cytomegalovirus exposure and HLA in healthy donors. Study findings and constraints: Presence/absence comparisons presumed near-even sequencing depth among donors.

Germline values: CDR1 MNHEY, CDR2 SMNVEV (reference sequence). The CDR3 has 14 amino acids. V gave up 3 bases and J gave up 8 bases, with 17 bases separating them. PCR primers comprised 60 Vbeta and 13 Jbeta primers. The assay was immunoSEQ multiplex PCR, and TCRdb's table has in-frame clones only and misses some. In the table there are 95,000 to 150,000 clones, 81% of which are singletons. Notes on this clone: As yet, its antigen is unknown.

The sequencing sample was made of PBMCs. The clonotype originates from a woman aged 25 to 39 in good health and CMV-seronegative. The chain is built from TRBV27 and TRBJ2-7; no clear D gene. CDR3 DNA sequence: TGTGCCAGCAGTTTTGGTCCGGGTGGTAAAAAGCAGTACTTC. It is translated as CASSFGPGGKKQYF.